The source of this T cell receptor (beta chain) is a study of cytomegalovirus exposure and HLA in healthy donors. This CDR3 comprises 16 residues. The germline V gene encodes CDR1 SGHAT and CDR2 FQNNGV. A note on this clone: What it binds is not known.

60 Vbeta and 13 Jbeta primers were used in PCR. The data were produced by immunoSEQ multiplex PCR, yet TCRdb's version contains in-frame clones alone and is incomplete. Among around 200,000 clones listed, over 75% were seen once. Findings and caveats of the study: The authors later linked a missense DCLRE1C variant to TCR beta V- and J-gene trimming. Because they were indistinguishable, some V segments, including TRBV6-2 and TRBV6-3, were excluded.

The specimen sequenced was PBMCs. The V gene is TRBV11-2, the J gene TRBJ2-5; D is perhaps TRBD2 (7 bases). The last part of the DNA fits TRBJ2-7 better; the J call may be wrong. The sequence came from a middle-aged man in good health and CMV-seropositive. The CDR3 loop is CASSQPWGGANYEQYF. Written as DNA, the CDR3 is TGTGCCAGCAGCCAACCCTGGGGGGGGGCGAACTACGAGCAGTACTTC.